The 11 T cell receptor beta chains presented below share a single source sample, sequenced in a study. TCRdb recomputed calls from the 5' RACE reads with MiXCR, one row per CDR3 protein. The data show some 62,000 distinct CDR3 sequences, with roughly 30% seen just once and 2.3% held by the top ten. Sample: tumor-infiltrating naive CD4+ T cells sorted from the breast tumor. Subset: naive CD4+ T cells, CD4+CD45RA+CD25-. Receptors originate from a female donor with breast cancer.

Of note for this clonotype: Since no conserved phenylalanine or tryptophan closes the CDR3, a read error is the likely cause. J is TRBJ2-5 and V is TRBV5-1; 9 bases map to TRBD2. This CDR3 is built from 16 residues. Germline CDR1 and CDR2: SGHRS and YFSETQ. V gave up 1 base and J gave up 5 bases; unmatched junction bases: 9. CDR3 sequence: CASSLFAGGPEETQYC. In DNA, the CDR3 is TGCGCCAGCAGCTTGTTTGCGGGAGGGCCAGAGGAGACCCAGTACTGC.

Note on this clonotype: The conserved final phenylalanine or tryptophan is absent from the CDR3, which likely points to a read error. The genes are TRBV4-2 and TRBJ1-2; 8 bases map to TRBD1. V was pared by 0 bases and J by 3 bases, with 3 bases of the junction left unmatched. The CDR3 totals 15 residues. Germline CDR1 LGHNA, CDR2 YNFKEQ. In DNA form, the CDR3 reads TGTGCCAGCAGCCAAGACAACAGGGGGGACTATGGCTACACCCTC. Protein: CASSQDNRGDYGYTL.

The genes are TRBV29-1 and TRBJ2-6; D is unclear. V lost 5 bases and J lost 3, with 5 bases in between. Germline CDR1 and CDR2: SQVTM and ANQGSEA. CDR3 size: 12 residues. CDR3 sequence reads: CSVQDGANVLTF. The CDR3 DNA reads as TGCAGCGTTCAGGATGGGGCCAACGTCCTGACTTTC.

The chain recombines TRBV27 with TRBJ2-1; 7 bases agree with TRBD1. Germline V gene lookup returns CDR1 MNHEY and CDR2 SMNVEV (reference sequence). The J segment lost 3 bases and the V segment lost 7 bases, leaving 6 bases of the junction unmatched. This CDR3 has 14 residues. The DNA of the CDR3 is TGTGCCAGCACATCGGCAGGGGGCTACAATGAGCAGTTCTTC. This codes for CASTSAGGYNEQFF.

This clonotype was detected only a few times. The CDR3 DNA sequence: TGTGCCAGCAGCCCAGGGGGGCTTGGGGGGACTGAAGCTTTCTTT. This translates into CASSPGGLGGTEAFF. This chain uses TRBV7-2 with TRBJ1-1; 7 bases align to TRBD1. This CDR3 region has 15 residues. Germline loops: CDR1 SGHTA, CDR2 FQGNSA. V lost 5 bases to trimming and J lost 5 bases; unmatched junction nucleotides: 11.

In its sample, this clonotype was seen many times. This sequence joins TRBV5-1 and TRBJ1-1; TRBD1 is a possible D gene (5 bases). Germline V gene data show CDR1 as SGHRS and CDR2 as YFSETQ. CDR3 length equals 15 residues. V dropped 0 bases and J dropped 3 bases, with 12 bases sitting between them. The CDR3 here is CASSLEGFTDTEAFF. The CDR3 DNA reads as TGCGCCAGCAGCTTGGAGGGGTTCACTGACACTGAAGCTTTCTTT. Full variable domain (outside the CDR3, taken from reference TRBV5-1 and TRBJ1-1): KAGVTQTPRYLIKTRGQQVTLSCSPISGHRSVSWYQQTPGQGLQFLFEYFSETQRNKGNFPGRFSGRQFSNSRSEMNVSTLELGDSALYLCASSLEGFTDTEAFFGQGTRLTVV.

This clonotype was counted between two and nine times. The chain combines TRBV30 with TRBJ1-1; no definite D call. V was cut by 4 bases and J by 3 bases, with 12 bases left in between. The CDR3 consists of 13 residues. Germline loops: CDR1 GTSNPN, CDR2 SVGIG (reference sequence). CDR3 protein: CAWNAADDTEAFF. The DNA of the CDR3 is TGTGCCTGGAATGCAGCAGACGACACTGAAGCTTTCTTT.

The chain links TRBV7-9 to TRBJ1-1; 8 bases match TRBD1. Unmatched junction bases numbered 4, after V lost 3 bases and J lost 4 bases. CDR1 SEHNR and CDR2 FQNEAQ come from the germline V gene (reference sequence). This CDR3 is built from 14 residues. CDR3 sequence: CASSLTGDPTEAFF. In DNA, the CDR3 is TGTGCCAGCAGCTTGACAGGGGATCCCACTGAAGCTTTCTTT. The entire variable domain, with the rest obtained from reference TRBV7-9 and TRBJ1-1, is as follows: DTGVSQNPRHKITKRGQNVTFRCDPISEHNRLYWYRQTLGQGPEFLTYFQNEAQLEKSRLLSDRFSAERPKGSFSTLEIQRTEQGDSAMYLCASSLTGDPTEAFFGQGTRLTVV.

This clonotype was seen ten or more times. The chain is built from TRBV29-1 and TRBJ2-1, with TRBD2 matching over 7 bases. Losses at the gene ends were 8 bases for V and 3 bases for J; bases not matched to a gene: 1. Germline V gene data show CDR1 as SQVTM and CDR2 as ANQGSEA. The CDR3 covers 11 residues. CDR3 loop: CSSGNYNEQFF. Here the CDR3 DNA reads TGCAGCAGCGGGAACTACAATGAGCAGTTCTTC.

This clonotype appeared a few times. The chain carries TRBV12-3 or TRBV12-4 and TRBJ2-2, with 7 bases fitting TRBD1. CDR3 length: 17 amino acids. J was trimmed by 3 bases and V by 7 bases; bases with no gene match: 14. CDR3 DNA sequence: TGTGCCAGCAAGCAGGGAGAGGGGGCCGCTGACACCGGGGAGCTGTTTTTT. It encodes CASKQGEGAADTGELFF.

This clonotype rates as medium-sized. The chain couples TRBV10-2 to TRBJ1-2; 7 bases are shared with TRBD1. V shed 5 bases and J 4 bases; nucleotides not matched to a gene: 1. Germline-derived CDR1 and CDR2 are WSHSY and SAAADI. The CDR3 sequence is 12 residues long. The CDR3 bases are TGCGCCAGCAGTAGGGACAGCTATGGCTACACCTTC. Its translation is CASSRDSYGYTF.